This TCR beta chain was profiled in a study of blood T cell repertoires in COVID-19. Study-level information: Samples representing acute and convalescent COVID-19 were sourced from the United States, Italy and Spain. PBMCs, B-cell-depleted T cells, or T cells were the source of the cDNA or gDNA that made up the material.

As handled by the study authors: Scientists estimated how many nucleated cells there were by amplifying reference gene primers. Generated by immunoSEQ multiplex PCR, the TCRdb table keeps only in-frame clones and is missing some. V and J calls and clone size come straight from that table; D and trimming were deduced from the DNA. The sample has approximately 170,000 clones, 85% to 90% seen once; the top ten hold under 3%. Patients of the Seattle cohort, enrolled during active infection, were followed longitudinally. The CDR3 has 16 amino acids. Trimming stripped 1 base from V and 4 bases from J, with 16 bases between. The germline CDR1 and CDR2 sequences are MDHEN and SYDVKM.

The sample comprised peripheral blood. The source is a woman of 80 years or more with COVID-19, enrolled during active disease. This chain links TRBV28 with TRBJ1-1, with D possibly matching TRBD1 (6 bases). CDR3 sequence reads: CASSLYGQGLSTEAFF. The CDR3 bases are TGTGCCAGCAGTTTATACGGTCAGGGGTTGAGCACTGAAGCTTTCTTT.